This TCR beta chain was found in a study of cytomegalovirus exposure and HLA in healthy donors. General study points: Relative to equally common others, HLA-associated TCR beta chains showed greater clonal expansion in a later analysis.

As for this clone: Antigen: not known.

This PCR relied on a set of 60 Vbeta primers and 13 Jbeta primers. Method: immunoSEQ multiplex PCR; TCRdb's copy keeps in-frame clones and lacks some. Counted here are approximately 100,000 clones, roughly four fifths occurring once; the ten biggest clones make up 13% to 15%. This CDR3 is built from 15 residues. V lost 6 bases and J 6 bases, leaving 20 bases between the germline ends. CDR1 MNHEY and CDR2 SVGAGI come from the germline V gene. Sequenced material: PBMCs. This sequence originates from a male donor in good health and CMV-seropositive. The chain links TRBV6-5 to TRBJ1-2; D is possibly TRBD1 (6 bases). CDR3 sequence (DNA): TGTGCCAGCAGCTTGTCGCGGTTCAGGGGTGATGGCTACACCTTC. Translating it yields CASSLSRFRGDGYTF.